These T cell receptor beta chains were read from a single sample in a study of blood T cell repertoires in COVID-19. TCRdb's table, derived via immunoSEQ multiplex PCR, lists solely in-frame clones and lacks some. Here the sample spans about 140,000 clones, around nine tenths being singletons. Sample: peripheral blood. Source of these receptors: a man aged 50-60 years with active or convalescent COVID-19. The CDR3 runs from the conserved cysteine through the conserved F or W. Each record gives: J gene, clone size, V gene, D gene, CDR3 protein, CDR3 DNA. The D gene is left open where the match is weak. Size is stated for part of the rows, as once, few or many counts, or as a class when the clone is expanded.

>TRBJ1-5|.|TRBV19|.
CASSISGTREIGGNQPQHF
TGTGCCAGTAGTATTTCCGGGACACGGGAAATTGGTGGGAATCAGCCCCAGCATTTT
>TRBJ2-2|once|TRBV19|.
CASSRRDDGELFF
TGTGCCAGTAGTAGGCGGGACGACGGGGAGCTGTTTTTT
>TRBJ2-1|.|TRBV27|TRBD2
CASSPKKPQESGRAWREQFF
TGTGCCAGCAGTCCCAAAAAACCCCAGGAGAGCGGGAGGGCCTGGAGGGAGCAGTTCTTC
>TRBJ2-3|.|TRBV5-6|.
CASSLLSGDTQYF
TGTGCCAGCAGCTTGCTCTCGGGAGATACGCAGTATTTT
>TRBJ2-2|.|TRBV29-1|.
CSVGGLGAGELFF
TGCAGCGTTGGGGGGCTCGGCGCCGGGGAGCTGTTTTTT
>TRBJ1-1|.|TRBV7-9|TRBD1
CASSSNRGQAGWRPEAFF
TGTGCCAGCAGCTCTAATAGGGGACAGGCCGGATGGCGGCCTGAAGCTTTCTTT
>TRBJ2-1|.|TRBV18|.
CASSPGLNEQFF
TGTGCCAGCTCACCAGGGCTAAATGAGCAGTTCTTC
>TRBJ2-4|.|TRBV11-3|TRBD2
CASSLESSGSNIQYF
TGTGCCAGCAGCTTAGAGTCTAGCGGGTCAAACATTCAGTACTTC
>TRBJ1-5|.|TRBV18|.
CASSPPGGVNQPQHF
TGTGCCAGCTCACCCCCCGGCGGGGTCAATCAGCCCCAGCATTTT
>TRBJ2-2|.|TRBV2|.
CASKLESSGRELFF
TGTGCCAGCAAACTAGAGAGCAGTGGTCGGGAGCTGTTTTTT
>TRBJ1-3|.|TRBV5-4|TRBD1
CASSLGQGASGNTIYF
TGTGCCAGCAGCTTGGGACAGGGGGCGTCCGGAAACACCATATATTTT